The sequence of this TCR beta chain was determined in a study of molecular identifiers for immune sequencing clone quantification. Naive CD8 library inputs spanned roughly 20,000 to 1,100,000 sorted cells and 10%, 30% or 50% RNA. Naive CD8 T cells were FACS-sorted by CD8+CD4-CCR7+CD45RA+ markers. A few counts support this clonotype. Its target is not known. MiXCR was run by TCRdb on the PCR reads, yielding one entry per CDR3 protein. The repertoire includes around 54,000 distinct CDR3 sequences, 20% to 25% of them detected once, and about 2% sits in the top ten. This CDR3 has 13 amino acids. Germline CDR1 is SGHNT and CDR2 is YYREEE (reference sequence). V shed 2 bases and J shed 8 bases, with 13 bases lying between them. Study-level points and caveats: The study found clones above 20 RNA copies held over 98% of effector molecules and under 1% in naive cells.

The sequenced material came from naive CD8+ T cells from blood, with Jurkat cell RNA spiked in. Subset reported: FACS-sorted CD8+CD4-CCR7+CD45RA+ naive T cells. The V gene is TRBV5-4, the J gene TRBJ1-2; no clear D gene. This clonotype originated in a human donor in good health. Some libraries in this study had Jurkat cell RNA spiked in. CDR3 protein: CASSFGRPDGYTF. For the CDR3, the DNA is TGTGCCAGCAGCTTTGGACGCCCTGACGGCTACACCTTC.